The sequence of this TCR beta chain was determined in a study of cytomegalovirus exposure and HLA in healthy donors. Study information: Earlier work reported 100 million or so unique TCR beta sequences from 180 million or so T cells.

Study outcomes and limitations: As immune exposure information, only CMV serostatus was available. In an earlier analysis, in several hundred donors, most V segments appeared productive either ~90% or ~30% of the time. Analysis performed later showed TCR beta chains linked to HLA being more clonally expanded than equally common others.

PCR was performed using 60 Vbeta and 13 Jbeta primers. Data came from immunoSEQ multiplex PCR; TCRdb stores just in-frame clones and leaves some out. The sample has under 200,000 clones; approximately 77% are singletons. Of note for this clone: The target antigen is unknown.

Germline assignment: CDR1 SNHLY and CDR2 FYNNEI. V lost 6 bases to trimming and J lost 2 bases; unmatched junction nucleotides: 5. This CDR3 spans 14 amino acids. The specimen was PBMCs. V gene TRBV2 combines with J gene TRBJ2-3; 7 bases fit TRBD2. The receptor was isolated from a male donor in good health and CMV-seropositive. CDR3 bases: TGTGCCAGCAGCCGCGGGGGACTCACAGATACGCAGTATTTT. This codes for CASSRGGLTDTQYF.